Below, one T cell receptor beta chain is given with its context. TCRdb recomputed calls from the reads with MiXCR, one row per CDR3 protein. The sample holds hundreds of thousands of distinct CDR3 sequences, 5% to 8.5% seen once. These data originate in a study of T cell repertoires in cytomegalovirus infection. V lost 2 bases to trimming and J lost 1 base, with 10 bases between them. The CDR3 is made up of 15 amino acids. The germline gives CDR1 SGHRS, CDR2 YFSETQ. V is TRBV5-1 and J is TRBJ1-5; tentative D call: TRBD1 (5 bases). Sequences were obtained from PBMCs. The receptor was derived from a human donor in good health (CMV status not recorded). Some clones in this sample may be carry-over from other donors' samples. CDR3 DNA: TGCGCCAGCAGCTTTTTAGGGGACAGCAATCAGCCCCAGCATTTT. It translates to CASSFLGDSNQPQHF.